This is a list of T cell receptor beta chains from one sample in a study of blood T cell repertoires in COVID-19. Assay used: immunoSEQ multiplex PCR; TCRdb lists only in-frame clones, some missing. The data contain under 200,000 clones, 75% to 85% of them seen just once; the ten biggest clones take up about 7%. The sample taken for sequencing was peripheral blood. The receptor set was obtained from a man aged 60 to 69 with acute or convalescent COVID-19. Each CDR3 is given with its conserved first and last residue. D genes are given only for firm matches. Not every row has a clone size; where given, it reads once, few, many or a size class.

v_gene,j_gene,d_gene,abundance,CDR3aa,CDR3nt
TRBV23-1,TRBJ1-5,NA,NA,CASRHQGNNQPQHF,TGCGCCAGCCGACATCAGGGGAACAATCAGCCCCAGCATTTT
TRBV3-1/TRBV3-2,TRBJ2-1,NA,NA,CASSPSGAKEGSYNEQFF,TGTGCCAGCAGCCCGTCGGGAGCGAAAGAAGGATCCTACAATGAGCAGTTCTTC
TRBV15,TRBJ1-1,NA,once,CATSSWATNTEAFF,TGTGCCACCAGCAGTTGGGCAACGAACACTGAAGCTTTCTTT
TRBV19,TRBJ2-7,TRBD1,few,CASSRQGSHEQYF,TGTGCCAGTAGCAGACAGGGGTCCCACGAGCAGTACTTC
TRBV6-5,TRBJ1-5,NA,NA,CASKSTGRNQPQHF,TGTGCCAGCAAGAGTACGGGTCGCAATCAGCCCCAGCATTTT
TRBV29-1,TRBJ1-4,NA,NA,CSVEVGAGEKLFF,TGCAGCGTTGAAGTGGGGGCAGGGGAAAAACTGTTTTTT
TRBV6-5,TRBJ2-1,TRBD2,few,CASNDLAGGSFEQFF,TGTGCCAGCAACGACCTAGCGGGAGGTTCGTTTGAGCAGTTCTTC
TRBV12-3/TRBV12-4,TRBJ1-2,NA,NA,CASSPGSARGYTF,TGTGCCAGCAGTCCCGGGTCCGCAAGAGGCTACACCTTC
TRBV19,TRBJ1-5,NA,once,CASSTTGYSNQPQHF,TGTGCCAGTAGTACTACAGGGTATAGCAATCAGCCCCAGCATTTT
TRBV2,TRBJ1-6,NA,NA,CASSAWDTHSPLHF,TGTGCCAGCAGTGCTTGGGACACCCATTCACCCCTCCACTTT
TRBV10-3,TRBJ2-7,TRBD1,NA,CAIGGTGSSYEQYF,TGTGCCATCGGGGGGACAGGGTCATCCTACGAGCAGTACTTC
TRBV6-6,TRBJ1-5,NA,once,CASTVRAMSNQPQHF,TGTGCCAGCACGGTCAGGGCGATGAGCAATCAGCCCCAGCATTTT
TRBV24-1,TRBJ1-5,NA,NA,CATSDSLTGQPQHF,TGTGCCACCAGTGATTCCCTGACAGGACAGCCCCAGCATTTT
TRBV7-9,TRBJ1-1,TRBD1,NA,CASRPPDRAGTEAFF,TGTGCCAGCAGACCCCCGGACAGGGCGGGGACTGAAGCTTTCTTT
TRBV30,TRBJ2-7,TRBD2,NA,CAWSVTGLAGGYEQYF,TGTGCCTGGAGTGTAACGGGACTAGCGGGAGGCTACGAGCAGTACTTC
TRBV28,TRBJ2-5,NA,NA,CASSLGQKETQYF,TGTGCCAGCAGTTTAGGACAGAAGGAGACCCAGTACTTC